This T cell receptor beta chain was found in a study of identical twins. TCRdb passed the 5' RACE reads through MiXCR, listing each CDR3 protein once. The table includes hundreds of thousands of distinct CDR3 sequences, 8.6% detected once. The sample was also linked to a second study, of yellow fever vaccine responses in identical twins.

This TCR derives from a woman younger than 35 in good health. The sequencing sample was made of PBMCs.

The CDR3 coding sequence is TGTGCCAGCAGTGATATAGCCAAAAACATTCAGTACTTC. Translating gives CASSDIAKNIQYF. J is TRBJ2-4 and V is TRBV14; D remains unclear. With 6 bases removed from V and 0 bases from J, the gap between germline ends came to 6 bases. Germline loops: CDR1 SGHDN, CDR2 FVKESK. The CDR3 sequence is 13 residues long.